This paragraph reports one T cell receptor beta chain. Measured with immunoSEQ multiplex PCR; TCRdb has only the in-frame clones, and not every one. The sample shows approximately 150,000 clones, over 75% of them seen only once. Unmatched junction bases numbered 5, after V lost 6 bases and J lost 2 bases. Germline V CDR1 and CDR2: SGHTA, FQGNSA. CDR3 length: 14 amino acids. The data derive from a study of blood T cell repertoires in COVID-19. Study background: COVID-19 samples, acute and convalescent, were from the United States, Italy and Spain. PBMCs, B-cell-depleted T cells, or T cells provided the cDNA or gDNA that made up the material.

The material sequenced was peripheral blood. The receptor was derived from a woman between 45 and 65 years old with acute or convalescent COVID-19. The chain joins TRBV7-2 to TRBJ2-7, with 9 bases that match TRBD2. As DNA, the CDR3 is TGTGCCAGCAGTCTTAGCGGGGGCGCCTACGAGCAGTACTTC. It codes for CASSLSGGAYEQYF. Together with reference TRBV7-2 and TRBJ2-7, the CDR3 gives the full variable domain: GAGVSQSPSNKVTEKGKDVELRCDPISGHTALYWYRQSLGQGLEFLIYFQGNSAPDKSGLPSDRFSAERTGGSVSTLTIQRTQQEDSAVYLCASSLSGGAYEQYFGPGTRLTVT.